Presented here are 11 T cell receptor beta chains from one specimen sequenced in a study of tumor-infiltrating lymphocytes in oesophageal squamous cell carcinoma. TCRdb reanalysed the PCR reads using MiXCR and keeps one entry per CDR3 protein. The profile shows approximately 20,000 distinct CDR3 sequences, 40% of them singletons. The specimen sequenced was blood. These receptors originate from a male donor with esophageal squamous cell carcinoma.

This clonotype was seen only a few times. V usage is TRBV30 and J usage is TRBJ1-4; D ambiguous. This CDR3 comprises 13 residues. Germline lookup yields CDR1 GTSNPN and CDR2 SVGIG (reference sequence). V was cut by 2 bases and J by 5 bases, with 9 bases left in between. The CDR3 bases are TGTGCCTGGAGTCCCATCTTGAATGAAAAACTGTTTTTT. Translated, it gives CAWSPILNEKLFF.

This clonotype was counted only a few times. This sequence joins TRBV28 and TRBJ2-5; D call uncertain. V shed 4 bases and J shed 4 bases, with 16 bases lying between them. CDR1 MDHEN and CDR2 SYDVKM come from the germline V gene. The CDR3 sequence is 15 residues long. CDR3 protein: CASSSSRVRRETQYF. The CDR3 DNA reads as TGTGCCAGCAGTTCTTCTAGGGTAAGACGAGAGACCCAGTACTTC.

This rearrangement joins TRBV7-2 to TRBJ1-2, with D perhaps matching TRBD1 (5 bases). The CDR3 spans 13 residues. Germline V CDR1 and CDR2: SGHTA, FQGNSA. V was cut by 3 bases and J by 8 bases, with 13 bases left in between. The CDR3 sequence: CASSFSRGDGYTF. Here the CDR3 DNA reads TGTGCCAGCAGCTTTTCAAGGGGTGACGGCTACACCTTC.

The rearrangement uses TRBV30 and TRBJ1-5; 8 nucleotides line up with TRBD1. The CDR3 runs to 17 residues. Trimming at V came to 6 bases and at J to 0 bases, leaving 13 bases not matched to a gene. Germline CDR1 reads GTSNPN; CDR2 reads SVGIG (reference sequence). CDR3 region: CACTTGGKIYSNQPQHF. The CDR3, as DNA: TGTGCCTGTACCACAGGGGGGAAAATCTATAGCAATCAGCCCCAGCATTTT.

This clonotype was seen repeatedly, ten times or more. The chain carries TRBV4-1 and TRBJ1-2; D remains ambiguous. Trimming took off 1 base at V and 0 bases at J, with 12 bases between the two ends. The germline V gene encodes CDR1 MGHRA and CDR2 YSYEKL. The CDR3 loop spans 16 amino acids. The CDR3 sequence: CASSQVIGSANYGYTF. The CDR3 DNA sequence: TGCGCCAGCAGCCAAGTGATAGGAAGCGCTAACTATGGCTACACCTTC.

With regard to this clonotype: The germline gene is not matched at one end of the junction; a read error may be the cause. The chain recombines TRBV11-1 with TRBJ2-3, with TRBD2 identical over 8 bases. The germline gives CDR1 SGHAT, CDR2 FQDESV (reference sequence). This CDR3 has 14 residues. This chain's CDR3 is CASSPRTSRDKQYF. The CDR3 DNA reads as TGTGCCAGCAGCCCCCGGACTAGCAGAGATAAGCAGTATTTT.

In its sample, this clonotype was seen a few times. This chain connects TRBV4-3 to TRBJ1-5, with TRBD1 matching 7 bases. V gave up 3 bases and J gave up 8 bases; unmatched junction bases: 7. In germline, CDR1 is LGHNA, CDR2 YSLEER. CDR3 size: 14 residues. The DNA of the CDR3 is TGCGCCAGCAGCCATCCCAGGGGGAACAAGCCCCAGCATTTT. Encoded protein: CASSHPRGNKPQHF.

About this clonotype: It is likely a read error, because the conserved phenylalanine at the end of the CDR3 is missing. Because the CDR3's place on the DNA is in doubt, the DNA is left out and the CDR3 is given as listed by TCRdb. The chain couples TRBV12-3 or TRBV12-4 to TRBJ2-4. The CDR3 length equals 11 residues, ends included. The CDR3 loop is CASSFTTSSSS.

In this sample, this clonotype turned up many times. A much larger clone sits a single nucleotide away, making a read error possible. This sequence joins TRBV7-3 and TRBJ2-1; possibly TRBD2 for D (6 bases). The DNA end lines up better with TRBJ2-7; the J call may be wrong. CDR1 is SGHTA and CDR2 is FQGTGA in the germline V gene. The CDR3 sequence is 16 residues long. In DNA, the CDR3 is TGTGTCAGCAGCCCCTACACTAGCAGTAAAGTCAATGAGCAGTACTTC. Its translation is CVSSPYTSSKVNEQYF.

The chain has TRBV12-3 or TRBV12-4 and TRBJ2-1, with 10 bases matching TRBD2. The DNA matches TRBJ2-7 better at its end, which makes the J call doubtful. The CDR3 is 15 residues long. CDR3 sequence (DNA): TGTGCCAGCAAACTCGGGACTAGCGCCTCCTACGAGCAGTACTTC. Its protein product is CASKLGTSASYEQYF.

The chain joins TRBV5-1 to TRBJ1-2; D is unclear. This CDR3 contains 16 residues. The germline CDR1 and CDR2 sequences are SGHRS and YFSETQ. V lost 4 bases, J lost 2 bases, and 18 bases lay in between. CDR3 DNA: TGCGCCAGCAGCCACGTAGCCGGACGGTTGAACTATGGCTACACCTTC. This codes for CASSHVAGRLNYGYTF.